Sequencing of this TCR beta chain was carried out in a study of blood T cell repertoires in COVID-19 (dated by TCRdb to 2018 to 2021). With regard to the full study: Collaborator samples came from the United States, Italy and Spain and covered acute and convalescent phases of COVID-19. The material from the prospective study consisted of cDNA or gDNA derived from T cells, B-cell-depleted T cells, or PBMCs. The dataset comprised deeply sampled blood TCRbeta repertoires from subjects exposed to, actively infected with, or recovered from COVID-19. The repertoires were made available in a free public database intended to serve as a resource for research on the immune response to SARS-CoV-2. Samples came from the ongoing ImmuneRACE study (first 160 participants) plus 1,254 subjects from 6 global collaborators. Nearly every sample came with metadata listing a de-identified subject ID, COVID-19 status, age in years and sex. Where HLA class I and class II types were available, the types were taken from metadata supplied by the sample provider, not from assay-based typing. Study-level results and caveats: The amount of clinical and demographic metadata varied by source and participant and was provided uncurated.

As encoded in the germline V gene, CDR1 is KGHSH while CDR2 is LQKENI. V trim: 5 bases; J trim: 4 bases; unmatched bases: 13. The CDR3 numbers 17 residues from cysteine through phenylalanine. Left in the record is the CDR3 DNA by itself, 51 bases read in frame from the first base. The immunoSEQ Assay, a bias-controlled multiplex PCR, was used to amplify TCRbeta CDR3 regions from genomic DNA. Per the authors' processing: Nucleated cell counts per sample were estimated from amplification of reference gene primers within the assay. Sequence reads were collapsed and filtered to measure the absolute abundance of every unique TCRbeta CDR3 rearrangement. Productive Simpson clonality was computed per sample as the square root of Simpson's diversity index over productive rearrangements. The source is immuneACCESS, and TCRdb retained only in-frame sequences with V and J called. Part of the clones is not carried over; for the studies checked, unresolved V genes explain less than half of this, and the remainder is unexplained. The DNA gave D and trimming, while V, J and clone size come from that table. For this sample there are about 390,000 clones; around 87% appear just once. 2% to 2.5% of the sample belongs to the ten largest clones.

On this clone: Its cognate antigen has yet to be identified. The record has no base qualities; no much larger clone is one base away.

One collaborating source in Seattle enrolled patients during active infection and followed them longitudinally through the course of disease. Collaborating institutions collected whole blood in K2EDTA tubes following their own protocols. Collaborator samples were shipped for TCRbeta analysis as frozen whole blood, isolated PBMCs, or DNA extracted from either sample type. The chain is encoded by TRBV18 joined to TRBJ1-5, and TRBD1 matches 8 of the central bases. This receptor was identified in an older woman with COVID-19, enrolled during active disease. The sample taken for sequencing was peripheral blood. The CDR3 amino acid sequence is: CASSSYGQGVGNQPQHF. The DNA is TGTGCCAGCTCATCATACGGACAGGGTGTGGGGAATCAGCCCCAGCATTTT.